The 5 T cell receptor beta chains presented below share a single source sample, sequenced in a study of blood T cell repertoires in COVID-19. Sequencing used immunoSEQ multiplex PCR; TCRdb keeps in-frame clones, though not all of them. This sample has around 140,000 clones, with approximately 80% found just once. The sequenced material came from peripheral blood. The receptors stem from a man between 60 and 70 years old with active or convalescent COVID-19.

This clone has more than one count but fewer than ten. The chain links TRBV2 to TRBJ2-7; weak D call: TRBD1 (6 bases). The CDR3 totals 17 residues. Between the trimmed V and J ends, which lost 2 bases and 0 bases, there was a span of 17 bases. Germline CDR1 and CDR2: SNHLY and FYNNEI. The CDR3 sequence: CASSEWGRGIRSYEQYV. Here the CDR3 DNA reads TGTGCCAGCAGTGAATGGGGCAGGGGAATACGCTCCTACGAGCAGTACGTC.

This clone was seen more than once but under ten times. The rearrangement joins TRBV5-5 to TRBJ1-5, with 9 nucleotides matching TRBD1. The CDR3 runs to 15 residues. Trimming cost V 4 bases and J 4 bases; bases outside gene matches: 6. CDR1 and CDR2 from the germline V gene are SGHKS and YYEKEE (reference sequence). The CDR3 spells CASSPMGQGNQPQHF. CDR3 sequence (DNA): TGTGCCAGCAGCCCTATGGGACAGGGAAATCAGCCCCAGCATTTT.

This chain connects TRBV6-5 to TRBJ1-2; TRBD1 matches at 9 bases. V was clipped by 6 bases and J by 7 bases; unmatched bases: 9. Germline V gene data show CDR1 as MNHEY and CDR2 as SVGAGI. This CDR3 is built from 14 residues. The CDR3 DNA sequence: TGTGCCAGCAGCGACGGACAGGGGAGTTTTGGCTACACCTTC. It specifies CASSDGQGSFGYTF.

The gene calls are TRBV27 and TRBJ2-1; 8 positions agree with TRBD2. The junction had 7 bases not matched to a gene; V was cut back by 2 bases and J by 4 bases. CDR3 length equals 16 residues. Germline V gene lookup returns CDR1 MNHEY and CDR2 SMNVEV (reference sequence). The CDR3 spells CASSLVGGGHYNEQFF. For the CDR3, the DNA is TGTGCCAGCAGTTTAGTAGGCGGGGGGCATTACAATGAGCAGTTCTTC.

This clone occurred a few times. The rearrangement joins TRBV27 to TRBJ2-7, with D possibly TRBD1 on 6 matching bases. Trimming removed 5 bases from V and 3 bases from J, with 14 bases in between. Per the germline V gene, CDR1 is MNHEY and CDR2 is SMNVEV (reference sequence). The CDR3 covers 14 residues. The CDR3 here is CASSTGIGLYEQYF. CDR3 coding DNA: TGTGCCAGCAGTACAGGGATAGGACTCTACGAGCAGTACTTC.